The 10 T cell receptor beta chains below were found in one sample sequenced in a study of beta chain features in type 1 diabetes. The investigators reverse transcribed all of the isolated RNA, so they sequenced expressed TCRB transcripts. Generated by immunoSEQ multiplex PCR, the TCRdb table keeps only in-frame clones and is missing some. The table includes about 400,000 clones, around 12% detected once. Source material: naive CD4+ T cells from blood. These receptors were collected from a man aged 18 to 30 in good health.

This clone appeared a few times. The CDR3 region has the DNA TGTGCCAGCAGCTTATCGTGGGCTGACGGGGAGCTGTTTTTT. This translates into CASSLSWADGELFF. The chain is built from TRBV13 and TRBJ2-2; no definite D call. Trimming left V 2 bases short and J 7 bases short, with 11 bases between. Germline V gene lookup returns CDR1 PRHDT and CDR2 FYEKMQ (reference sequence). CDR3 length: 14 amino acids. Full variable domain (outside the CDR3, taken from reference TRBV13 and TRBJ2-2): AAGVIQSPRHLIKEKRETATLKCYPIPRHDTVYWYQQGPGQDPQFLISFYEKMQSDKGSIPDRFSAQQFSDYHSELNMSSLELGDSALYFCASSLSWADGELFFGEGSRLTVL.

CDR3 region: CASSPGLAGEQETQYF. Written as DNA, the CDR3 is TGTGCCAGCAGTCCTGGACTAGCGGGGGAACAAGAGACCCAGTACTTC. The chain uses TRBV7-3 and TRBJ2-5; the match to TRBD2 covers 13 bases. Losses at the gene ends were 6 bases for V and 2 bases for J; bases not matched to a gene: 6. This CDR3 spans 16 amino acids. CDR1 SGHTA and CDR2 FQGTGA come from the germline V gene.

The chain couples TRBV7-6 to TRBJ2-7; 10 positions match TRBD1. From germline, CDR1 is SGHVS and CDR2 FNYEAQ. The CDR3 extends over 17 amino acids. V trimming: 0 bases; J trimming: 3 bases; junction bases outside the gene matches: 8. The CDR3 sequence is CASSLAGTGEVNYEQYF. The CDR3, as DNA: TGTGCCAGCAGCTTAGCGGGGACAGGGGAAGTAAACTACGAGCAGTACTTC. The whole variable domain, filled in from reference TRBV7-6 and TRBJ2-7, reads GAGVSQSPRYKVTKRGQDVALRCDPISGHVSLYWYRQALGQGPEFLTYFNYEAQQDKSGLPNDRFSAERPEGSISTLTIQRTEQRDSAMYRCASSLAGTGEVNYEQYFGPGTRLTVT.

V usage is TRBV7-2 and J usage is TRBJ2-3; D is uncertain. The CDR3 spans 16 residues. Looked up from germline, CDR1 is SGHTA and CDR2 is FQGNSA. Between the trimmed V and J ends, which lost 0 bases and 0 bases, there was a span of 10 bases. The CDR3 protein is CASSLAGAASTDTQYF. The CDR3 nucleotides read TGTGCCAGCAGCTTAGCGGGTGCGGCTAGCACAGATACGCAGTATTTT.

This clone was counted only a few times. V gene TRBV11-3 combines with J gene TRBJ2-1, with 8 positions matching TRBD2. Germline lookup yields CDR1 SGHNT and CDR2 YENEEA. With 3 bases clipped from V and 6 bases from J, the junction kept 4 bases outside the gene matches. CDR3 length: 14 amino acids. CDR3 DNA sequence: TGTGCCAGCAGCTTGTCCCGGGAGGGCAATGAGCAGTTCTTC. It is translated as CASSLSREGNEQFF. The full variable domain, rest sourced from reference TRBV11-3 and TRBJ2-1, is EAGVVQSPRYKIIEKKQPVAFWCNPISGHNTLYWYLQNLGQGPELLIRYENEEAVDDSQLPKDRFSAERLKGVDSTLKIQPAELGDSAVYLCASSLSREGNEQFFGPGTRLTVL.

The chain employs TRBV2 and TRBJ1-2; maybe TRBD1 (5 bases). CDR1 SNHLY and CDR2 FYNNEI come from the germline V gene. The CDR3 has 13 amino acids. Deletions cut 5 bases from V and 9 bases from J, with 16 bases between. CDR3 loop: CASSRDEAGSYTF. The CDR3 DNA reads TGTGCCAGCAGTAGGGACGAGGCGGGGAGCTACACCTTC.

The rearrangement uses TRBV5-4 and TRBJ1-2; 7 nucleotides match TRBD1. Germline trimming cut 4 bases from V and 0 bases from J; bases unmatched to any gene: 6. CDR1 and CDR2 from the germline V gene are SGHNT and YYREEE (reference sequence). The CDR3 is made up of 15 amino acids. The CDR3 DNA sequence: TGTGCCAGCAGCCGTGGACAGGCGACTAACTATGGCTACACCTTC. Protein sequence: CASSRGQATNYGYTF.

This rearrangement joins TRBV30 to TRBJ2-7; D gene ambiguous. Between the trimmed V and J ends, which lost 2 bases and 2 bases, there was a span of 10 bases. Germline lookup yields CDR1 GTSNPN and CDR2 SVGIG (reference sequence). This CDR3 is 13 amino acids long. The CDR3 loop reads CAWSLDAPYEQYF. For the CDR3, the DNA is TGTGCCTGGAGTCTAGACGCCCCCTACGAGCAGTACTTC.

This clone was found a few times. V gene TRBV6-1 combines with J gene TRBJ2-7; 13 positions match TRBD2. V shed 6 bases and J 6 bases; nucleotides not matched to a gene: 8. Germline assignment: CDR1 MNHNS and CDR2 SASEGT. The CDR3 length is 15 residues. This CDR3 is CASSSAGLAGLEQYF. In DNA form, the CDR3 reads TGTGCCAGCAGCTCGGCGGGACTAGCGGGACTCGAGCAGTACTTC.

The V and J genes are TRBV7-3 and TRBJ2-5; 9 bases match TRBD2. CDR1 is SGHTA and CDR2 is FQGTGA in the germline V gene. The V gene end was trimmed by 6 bases and the J gene end by 2 bases; junction bases not matched to a gene: 1. The CDR3 extends over 13 amino acids. CDR3 region: CASRLAGQETQYF. In DNA form, the CDR3 reads TGTGCCAGCAGGCTAGCGGGACAAGAGACCCAGTACTTC.